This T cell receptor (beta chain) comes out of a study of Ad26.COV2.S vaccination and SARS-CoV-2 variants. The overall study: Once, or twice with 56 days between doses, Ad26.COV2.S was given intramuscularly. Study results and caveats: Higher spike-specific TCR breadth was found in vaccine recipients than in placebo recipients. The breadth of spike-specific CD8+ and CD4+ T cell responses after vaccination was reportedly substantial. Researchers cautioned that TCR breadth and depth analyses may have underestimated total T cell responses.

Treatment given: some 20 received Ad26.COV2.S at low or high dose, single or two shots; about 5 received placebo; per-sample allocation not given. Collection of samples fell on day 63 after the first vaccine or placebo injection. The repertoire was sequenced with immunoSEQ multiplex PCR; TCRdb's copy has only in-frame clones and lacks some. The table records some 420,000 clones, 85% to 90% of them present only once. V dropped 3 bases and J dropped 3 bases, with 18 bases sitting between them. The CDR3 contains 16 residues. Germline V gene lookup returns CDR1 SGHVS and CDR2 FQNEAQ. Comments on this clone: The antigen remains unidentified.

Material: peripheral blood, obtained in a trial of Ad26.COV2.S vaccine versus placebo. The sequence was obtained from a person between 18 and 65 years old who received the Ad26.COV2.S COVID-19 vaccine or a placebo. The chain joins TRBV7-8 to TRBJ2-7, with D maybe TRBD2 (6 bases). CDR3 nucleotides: TGTGCCAGCAGCTTCCACCGCGCGGGGCGATACTACGAGCAGTACTTC. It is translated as CASSFHRAGRYYEQYF. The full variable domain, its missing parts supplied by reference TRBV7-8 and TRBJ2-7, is GAGVSQSPRYKVAKRGQDVALRCDPISGHVSLFWYQQALGQGPEFLTYFQNEAQLDKSGLPSDRFFAERPEGSVSTLKIQRTQQEDSAVYLCASSFHRAGRYYEQYFGPGTRLTVT.